The 5 T cell receptor beta chains in this list originate from one sample, sequenced in a study of cytomegalovirus exposure and HLA in healthy donors. The data were produced by immunoSEQ multiplex PCR, yet TCRdb's version contains in-frame clones alone and is incomplete. The sample lists more than 110,000 clones; roughly 90% were seen once. The material sequenced was PBMCs. The receptors were sampled from a man aged 18 to 29 in good health and CMV-seronegative.

The chain has TRBV14 and TRBJ2-3; 8 bases are a match to TRBD2. The CDR3 has 15 residues. The germline CDR1 and CDR2 sequences are SGHDN and FVKESK. V trimming: 5 bases; J trimming: 6 bases; junction bases outside the gene matches: 10. For the CDR3, the DNA is TGTGCCAGCAGCGGAACGGGGGGGCCAGGGGATACGCAGTATTTT. The encoded protein is CASSGTGGPGDTQYF.

Only one count was recorded for this clone. Here the CDR3 reads CASRGGARETQYF. For the CDR3, the DNA is TGTGCCAGCAGAGGAGGGGCCCGGGAGACCCAGTACTTC. The chain uses TRBV27 and TRBJ2-5; TRBD2 might be the D (6 bases). The CDR3 consists of 13 residues. CDR1 is MNHEY, CDR2 SMNVEV, per germline (reference sequence). Trimming removed 6 bases at V and 5 bases at J, with 13 bases between.

The chain is built from TRBV9 and TRBJ2-5; D remains unclear. The length of the CDR3 is 14 residues. The germline V and J ends were trimmed by 0 bases and 1 base, with 7 bases remaining between them. The V gene's germline CDR1 is SGDLS and CDR2 YYNGEE. This chain's CDR3 is CASSVEHSQETQYF. The CDR3 nucleotides are TGTGCCAGCAGCGTAGAGCACAGCCAAGAGACCCAGTACTTC. Using reference TRBV9 and TRBJ2-5 for the parts outside the CDR3, the full variable domain is DSGVTQTPKHLITATGQRVTLRCSPRSGDLSVYWYQQSLDQGLQFLIQYYNGEERAKGNILERFSAQQFPDLHSELNLSSLELGDSALYFCASSVEHSQETQYFGPGTRLLVL.

The CDR3 DNA is TGTGCCAGCAGTCCATCGACAGTTTCTGAAGCTTTCTTT. Encoded protein: CASSPSTVSEAFF. The rearrangement links TRBV2 to TRBJ1-1; D is perhaps TRBD1 (5 bases). Germline V CDR1 and CDR2: SNHLY, FYNNEI. The CDR3 spans 13 residues. Deletions cut 5 bases from V and 6 bases from J, with 13 bases between. The full variable domain, its missing parts supplied by reference TRBV2 and TRBJ1-1, is EPEVTQTPSHQVTQMGQEVILRCVPISNHLYFYWYRQILGQKVEFLVSFYNNEISEKSEIFDDQFSVERPDGSNFTLKIRSTKLEDSAMYFCASSPSTVSEAFFGQGTRLTVV.

V and J are TRBV5-1 and TRBJ1-2; weak D call: TRBD1 (5 bases). The germline V gene encodes CDR1 SGHRS and CDR2 YFSETQ. CDR3 length: 14 residues. Trimming removed 0 bases from V and 8 bases from J, with 14 bases in between. CDR3 amino acids: CASSLGPIQGGYTF. The CDR3 region has the DNA TGCGCCAGCAGCTTGGGACCGATCCAGGGCGGCTACACCTTC.